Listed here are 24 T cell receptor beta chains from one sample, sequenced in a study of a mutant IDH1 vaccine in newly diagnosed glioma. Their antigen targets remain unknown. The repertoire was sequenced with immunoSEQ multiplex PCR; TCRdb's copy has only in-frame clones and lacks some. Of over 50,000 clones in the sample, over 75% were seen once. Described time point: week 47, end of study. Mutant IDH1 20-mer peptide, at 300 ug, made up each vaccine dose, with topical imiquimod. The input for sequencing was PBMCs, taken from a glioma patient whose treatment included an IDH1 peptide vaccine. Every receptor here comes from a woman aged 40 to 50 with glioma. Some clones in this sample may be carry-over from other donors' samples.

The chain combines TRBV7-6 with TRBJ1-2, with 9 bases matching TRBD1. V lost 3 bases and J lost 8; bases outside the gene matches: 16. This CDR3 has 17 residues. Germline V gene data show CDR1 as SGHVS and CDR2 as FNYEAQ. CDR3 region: CASSFAGTGISRSGYTF. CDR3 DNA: TGTGCCAGCAGCTTTGCCGGGACAGGGATCTCTAGGTCGGGCTACACCTTC.

CDR3 in amino acids: CASSIDSGTHQPQHF. For the CDR3, the DNA is TGTGCCAGTAGTATAGATTCAGGCACCCATCAGCCCCAGCATTTT. The chain uses TRBV19 and TRBJ1-5; no definite D call. CDR3 length equals 15 residues. The V and J ends lost 0 bases and 5 bases respectively, with 11 bases between them. CDR1 is LNHDA and CDR2 is SQIVND in the germline V gene (reference sequence).

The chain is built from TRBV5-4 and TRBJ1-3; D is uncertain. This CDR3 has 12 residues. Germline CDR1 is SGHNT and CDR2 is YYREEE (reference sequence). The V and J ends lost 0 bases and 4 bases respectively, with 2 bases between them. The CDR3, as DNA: TGTGCCAGCAGCTTGGACGGAAACACCATATATTTT. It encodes CASSLDGNTIYF.

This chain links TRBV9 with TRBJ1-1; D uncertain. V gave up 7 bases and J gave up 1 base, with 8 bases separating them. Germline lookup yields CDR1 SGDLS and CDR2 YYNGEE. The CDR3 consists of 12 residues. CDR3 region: CASGNQNTEAFF. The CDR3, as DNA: TGTGCCAGCGGAAACCAGAACACTGAAGCTTTCTTT.

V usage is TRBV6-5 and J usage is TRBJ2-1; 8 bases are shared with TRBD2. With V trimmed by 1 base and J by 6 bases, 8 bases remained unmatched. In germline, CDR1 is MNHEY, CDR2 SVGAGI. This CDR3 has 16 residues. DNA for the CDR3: TGTGCCAGCAGTTACTTGTCCGTCGGGGGGGCCAATGAGCAGTTCTTC. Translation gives CASSYLSVGGANEQFF.

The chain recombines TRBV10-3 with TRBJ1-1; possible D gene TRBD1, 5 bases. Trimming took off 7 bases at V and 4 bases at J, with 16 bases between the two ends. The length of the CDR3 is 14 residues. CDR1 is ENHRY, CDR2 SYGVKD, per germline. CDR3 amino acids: CAITDTGRGTEAFF. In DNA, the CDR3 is TGTGCCATCACGGATACGGGAAGGGGCACTGAAGCTTTCTTT.

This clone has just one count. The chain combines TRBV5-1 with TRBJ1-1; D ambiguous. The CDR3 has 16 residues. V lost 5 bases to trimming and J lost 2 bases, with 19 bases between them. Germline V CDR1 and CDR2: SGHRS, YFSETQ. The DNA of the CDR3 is TGCGCCAGCAGACCTCTCAAATCTTACAAAAACACTGAAGCTTTCTTT. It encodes CASRPLKSYKNTEAFF. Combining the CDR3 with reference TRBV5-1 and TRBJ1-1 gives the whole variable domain KAGVTQTPRYLIKTRGQQVTLSCSPISGHRSVSWYQQTPGQGLQFLFEYFSETQRNKGNFPGRFSGRQFSNSRSEMNVSTLELGDSALYLCASRPLKSYKNTEAFFGQGTRLTVV.

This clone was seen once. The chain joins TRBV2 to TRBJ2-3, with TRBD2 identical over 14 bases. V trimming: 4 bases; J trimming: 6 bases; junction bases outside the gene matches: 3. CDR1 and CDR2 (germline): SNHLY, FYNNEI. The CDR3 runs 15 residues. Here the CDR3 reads CASSATSGGDDTQYF. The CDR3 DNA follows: TGTGCCAGCAGTGCGACTAGCGGGGGGGACGATACGCAGTATTTT. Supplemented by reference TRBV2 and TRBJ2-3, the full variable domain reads EPEVTQTPSHQVTQMGQEVILRCVPISNHLYFYWYRQILGQKVEFLVSFYNNEISEKSEIFDDQFSVERPDGSNFTLKIRSTKLEDSAMYFCASSATSGGDDTQYFGPGTRLTVL.

In DNA form, the CDR3 reads TGTGCCAGCAGCTTAGGCCGACGGCACACTGAAGCTTTCTTT. Translated: CASSLGRRHTEAFF. J is TRBJ1-1 and V is TRBV13; D is ambiguous. V was shortened by 0 bases and J by 3 bases, with 8 bases between the two germline ends. The CDR3 has 14 residues. Germline V gene data show CDR1 as PRHDT and CDR2 as FYEKMQ (reference sequence).

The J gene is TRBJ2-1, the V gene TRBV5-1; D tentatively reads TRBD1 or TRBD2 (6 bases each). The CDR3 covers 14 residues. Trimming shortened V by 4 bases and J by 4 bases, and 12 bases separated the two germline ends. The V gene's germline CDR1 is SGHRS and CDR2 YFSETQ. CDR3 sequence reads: CASSQQGGYNEQFF. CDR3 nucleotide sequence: TGCGCCAGCAGCCAACAGGGAGGATACAATGAGCAGTTCTTC.

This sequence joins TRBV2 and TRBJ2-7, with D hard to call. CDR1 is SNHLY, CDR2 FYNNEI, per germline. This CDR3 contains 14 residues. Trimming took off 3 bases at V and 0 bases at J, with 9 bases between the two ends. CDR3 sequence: CASSDLKGSYEQYF. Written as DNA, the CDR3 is TGTGCCAGCAGTGATTTAAAGGGCTCCTACGAGCAGTACTTC. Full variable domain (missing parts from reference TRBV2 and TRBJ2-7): EPEVTQTPSHQVTQMGQEVILRCVPISNHLYFYWYRQILGQKVEFLVSFYNNEISEKSEIFDDQFSVERPDGSNFTLKIRSTKLEDSAMYFCASSDLKGSYEQYFGPGTRLTVT.

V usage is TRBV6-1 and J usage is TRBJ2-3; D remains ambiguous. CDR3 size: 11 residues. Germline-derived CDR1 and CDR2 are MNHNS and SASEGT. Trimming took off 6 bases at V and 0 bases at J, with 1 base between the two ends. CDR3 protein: CASRSTDTQYF. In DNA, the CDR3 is TGTGCCAGCAGGAGCACAGATACGCAGTATTTT.

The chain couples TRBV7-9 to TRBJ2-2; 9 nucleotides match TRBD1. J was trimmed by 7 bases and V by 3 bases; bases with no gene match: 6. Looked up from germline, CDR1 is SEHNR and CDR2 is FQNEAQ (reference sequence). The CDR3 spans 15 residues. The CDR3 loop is CASSFTGGSVGELFF. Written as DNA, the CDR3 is TGTGCCAGCAGCTTCACAGGGGGCTCTGTCGGGGAGCTGTTTTTT.

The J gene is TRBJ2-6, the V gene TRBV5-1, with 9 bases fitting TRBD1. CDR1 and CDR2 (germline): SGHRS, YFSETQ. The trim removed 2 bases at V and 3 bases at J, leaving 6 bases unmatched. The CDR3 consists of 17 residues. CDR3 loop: CASSLGQGNFGANVLTF. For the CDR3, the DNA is TGCGCCAGCAGCTTAGGACAGGGGAACTTTGGGGCCAACGTCCTGACTTTC.

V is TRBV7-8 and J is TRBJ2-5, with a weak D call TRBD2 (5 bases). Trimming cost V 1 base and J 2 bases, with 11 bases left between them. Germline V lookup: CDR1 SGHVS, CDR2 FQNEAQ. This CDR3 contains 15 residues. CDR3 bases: TGTGCCAGCAGCTTAGTCGGGGAACGTCAAGAGACCCAGTACTTC. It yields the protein CASSLVGERQETQYF.

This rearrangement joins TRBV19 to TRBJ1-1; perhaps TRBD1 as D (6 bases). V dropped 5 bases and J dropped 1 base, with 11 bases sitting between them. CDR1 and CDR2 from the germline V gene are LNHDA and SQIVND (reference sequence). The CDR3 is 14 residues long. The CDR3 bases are TGTGCCAGTAGTTTACAGACAGGGAACACTGAAGCTTTCTTT. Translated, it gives CASSLQTGNTEAFF.

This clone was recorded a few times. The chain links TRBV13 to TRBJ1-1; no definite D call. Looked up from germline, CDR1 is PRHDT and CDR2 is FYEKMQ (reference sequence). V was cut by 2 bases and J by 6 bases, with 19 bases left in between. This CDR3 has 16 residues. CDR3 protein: CASSLYGMGKRSEAFF. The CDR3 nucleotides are TGTGCCAGCAGCTTATACGGAATGGGTAAGCGCTCTGAAGCTTTCTTT. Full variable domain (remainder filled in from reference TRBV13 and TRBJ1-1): AAGVIQSPRHLIKEKRETATLKCYPIPRHDTVYWYQQGPGQDPQFLISFYEKMQSDKGSIPDRFSAQQFSDYHSELNMSSLELGDSALYFCASSLYGMGKRSEAFFGQGTRLTVV.

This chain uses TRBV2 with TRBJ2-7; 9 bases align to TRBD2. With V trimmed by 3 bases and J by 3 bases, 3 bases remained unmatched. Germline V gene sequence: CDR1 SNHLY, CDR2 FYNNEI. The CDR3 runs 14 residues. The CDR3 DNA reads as TGTGCCAGCAGTGAGCGGCGGGGGGGCTACGAGCAGTACTTC. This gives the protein CASSERRGGYEQYF.

DNA for the CDR3: TGTGCCAGCAGCCGCGAAAGAGGGGTCGAGCAGTACTTC. Translating it yields CASSRERGVEQYF. The chain recombines TRBV7-2 with TRBJ2-7; D is possibly TRBD1 or TRBD2 (5 bases each). This CDR3 has 13 residues. Per germline, CDR1 SGHTA and CDR2 FQGNSA. Deletions cut 5 bases from V and 6 bases from J, with 14 bases between.

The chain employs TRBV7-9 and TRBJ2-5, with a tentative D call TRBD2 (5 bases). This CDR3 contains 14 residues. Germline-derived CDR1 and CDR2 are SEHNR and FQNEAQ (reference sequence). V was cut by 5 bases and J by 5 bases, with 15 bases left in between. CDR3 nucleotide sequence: TGTGCCAGCAGCCCCTCCACTAGTTCGGAGACCCAGTACTTC. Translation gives CASSPSTSSETQYF. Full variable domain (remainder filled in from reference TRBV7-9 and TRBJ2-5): DTGVSQNPRHKITKRGQNVTFRCDPISEHNRLYWYRQTLGQGPEFLTYFQNEAQLEKSRLLSDRFSAERPKGSFSTLEIQRTEQGDSAMYLCASSPSTSSETQYFGPGTRLLVL.

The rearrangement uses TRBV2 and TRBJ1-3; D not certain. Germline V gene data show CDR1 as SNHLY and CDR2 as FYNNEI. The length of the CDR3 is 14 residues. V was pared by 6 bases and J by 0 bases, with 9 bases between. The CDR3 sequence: CASRPRSSGNTIYF. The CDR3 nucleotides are TGTGCCAGCAGACCCAGGAGCTCTGGAAACACCATATATTTT. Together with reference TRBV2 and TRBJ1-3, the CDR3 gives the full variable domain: EPEVTQTPSHQVTQMGQEVILRCVPISNHLYFYWYRQILGQKVEFLVSFYNNEISEKSEIFDDQFSVERPDGSNFTLKIRSTKLEDSAMYFCASRPRSSGNTIYFGEGSWLTVV.

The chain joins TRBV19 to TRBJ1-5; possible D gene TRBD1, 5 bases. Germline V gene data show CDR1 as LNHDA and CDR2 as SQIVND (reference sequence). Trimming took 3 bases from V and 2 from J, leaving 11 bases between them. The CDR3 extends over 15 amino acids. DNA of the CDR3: TGTGCCAGTAGTATGGGGCGCGAGGGCAATCAGCCCCAGCATTTT. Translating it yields CASSMGREGNQPQHF. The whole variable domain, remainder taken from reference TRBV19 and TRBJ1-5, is DGGITQSPKYLFRKEGQNVTLSCEQNLNHDAMYWYRQDPGQGLRLIYYSQIVNDFQKGDIAEGYSVSREKKESFPLTVTSAQKNPTAFYLCASSMGREGNQPQHFGDGTRLSIL.

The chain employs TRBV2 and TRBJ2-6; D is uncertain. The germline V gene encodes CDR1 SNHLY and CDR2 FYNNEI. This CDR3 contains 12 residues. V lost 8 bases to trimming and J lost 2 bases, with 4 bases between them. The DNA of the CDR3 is TGTGCCAGCGGAACTGGGGCCAACGTCCTGACTTTC. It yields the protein CASGTGANVLTF.

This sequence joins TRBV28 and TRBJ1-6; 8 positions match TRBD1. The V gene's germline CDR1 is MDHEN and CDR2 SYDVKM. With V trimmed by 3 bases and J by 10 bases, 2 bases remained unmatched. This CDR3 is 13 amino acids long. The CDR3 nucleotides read TGTGCCAGCAGTTTTACAGGGGGATCACCCCTCCACTTT. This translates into CASSFTGGSPLHF.